This entry lists 29 T cell receptor beta chains sequenced from one sample in a study of shared clonotypes between healthy human individuals. Produced via immunoSEQ multiplex PCR; TCRdb's table is partial and in-frame only. This sample has fewer than 700,000 clones, with roughly 95% found just once. Naive CD8 populations comprised CD45RO-negative cells positively selected for CCR7, excluding terminally differentiated effector memory CD45RA+ cells. Sequencing was done on a sample of naive CD8+ T cells sorted from blood. These receptors all come from a woman in her twenties or thirties in good health.

This clone appeared a single time. The chain joins TRBV27 to TRBJ2-4, with 9 bases matching TRBD1. The V segment lost 6 bases and the J segment 0 bases; nucleotides outside the gene matches: 6. CDR1 MNHEY and CDR2 SMNVEV come from the germline V gene (reference sequence). The CDR3 sequence is 16 residues long. This CDR3 reads CASSPSTGGAKNIQYF. Here the CDR3 DNA reads TGTGCCAGCAGCCCTTCGACAGGGGGAGCCAAAAACATTCAGTACTTC.

The gene calls are TRBV27 and TRBJ2-7; TRBD1 aligns across 9 bases. With 6 bases clipped from V and 6 bases from J, the junction kept 6 bases outside the gene matches. The CDR3 totals 13 residues. CDR1 and CDR2 (germline): MNHEY, SMNVEV (reference sequence). The CDR3 loop is CASRAGTGPEQYF. In nucleotides, the CDR3 is TGTGCCAGCAGAGCCGGGACAGGGCCCGAGCAGTACTTC.

The chain combines TRBV11-3 with TRBJ2-1, with D possibly called TRBD1 or TRBD2 (5 bases each). Germline V CDR1 and CDR2: SGHNT, YENEEA. V was pared by 8 bases and J by 3 bases, with 14 bases between. CDR3 length equals 14 residues. Written as DNA, the CDR3 is TGTGCCAGCCCGTTGGGGGAGCGCTACAATGAGCAGTTCTTC. Translation: CASPLGERYNEQFF.

This sequence joins TRBV19 and TRBJ2-4, with 8 bases matching TRBD1. The CDR3 contains 16 residues. Germline V lookup: CDR1 LNHDA, CDR2 SQIVND (reference sequence). Trimming removed 5 bases from V and 6 bases from J; junction bases left unmatched: 12. CDR3: CASSPRGRGPVNIQYF. DNA of the CDR3: TGTGCCAGTAGTCCCAGAGGCAGGGGGCCGGTAAACATTCAGTACTTC.

The chain links TRBV15 to TRBJ2-7; maybe TRBD1 (6 bases). Trimming cost V 3 bases and J 3 bases, with 18 bases left between them. CDR3 length: 16 amino acids. Germline V CDR1 and CDR2: LNHNV, YYDKDF (reference sequence). The CDR3 loop is CATSSLGQSVRYEQYF. The CDR3 DNA is TGTGCCACCAGCAGCTTAGGACAGTCGGTACGCTACGAGCAGTACTTC.

The V and J genes are TRBV7-9 and TRBJ2-7, with 8 bases aligning to TRBD1. The CDR3 length is 17 residues. Germline V CDR1 and CDR2: SEHNR, FQNEAQ (reference sequence). V lost 2 bases and J lost 4; bases outside the gene matches: 13. CDR3 nucleotides: TGTGCCAGCAGCTTAACTGGACAGGGATCCTACCAATACGAGCAGTACTTC. As protein: CASSLTGQGSYQYEQYF.

CDR3 sequence reads: CASSFTSGYEQYF. For the CDR3, the DNA is TGTGCCAGCAGTTTCACTAGCGGCTACGAGCAGTACTTC. The chain carries TRBV27 and TRBJ2-7; 8 positions agree with TRBD2. V was pared by 3 bases and J by 3 bases, with 1 base of the junction left unmatched. From germline, CDR1 is MNHEY and CDR2 SMNVEV (reference sequence). The CDR3 extends over 13 amino acids.

V gene TRBV7-9 combines with J gene TRBJ2-3; the D is unclear. Germline CDR1 and CDR2: SEHNR and FQNEAQ (reference sequence). V gave up 5 bases and J gave up 2 bases, with 14 bases separating them. This CDR3 has 15 residues. The CDR3 nucleotides are TGTGCCAGCAGCCCGACCGGGTCGGACACAGATACGCAGTATTTT. As protein: CASSPTGSDTDTQYF. The full variable domain, with the rest looked up from reference TRBV7-9 and TRBJ2-3, is DTGVSQNPRHKITKRGQNVTFRCDPISEHNRLYWYRQTLGQGPEFLTYFQNEAQLEKSRLLSDRFSAERPKGSFSTLEIQRTEQGDSAMYLCASSPTGSDTDTQYFGPGTRLTVL.

The chain couples TRBV2 to TRBJ2-7, with D perhaps given as TRBD1 or TRBD2 (5 bases each). This CDR3 spans 14 amino acids. Germline CDR1 SNHLY, CDR2 FYNNEI. Trimming took off 7 bases at V and 2 bases at J, with 15 bases between the two ends. The CDR3 coding sequence is TGTGCCAGCATTCCCGGGACGAAGACCTACGAGCAGTACTTC. Protein: CASIPGTKTYEQYF. Combining the CDR3 with reference TRBV2 and TRBJ2-7 gives the whole variable domain EPEVTQTPSHQVTQMGQEVILRCVPISNHLYFYWYRQILGQKVEFLVSFYNNEISEKSEIFDDQFSVERPDGSNFTLKIRSTKLEDSAMYFCASIPGTKTYEQYFGPGTRLTVT.

The genes are TRBV6-5 and TRBJ2-3, with D hard to call. The germline V gene encodes CDR1 MNHEY and CDR2 SVGAGI. V was trimmed by 0 bases and J by 3 bases, leaving 4 bases between them. The CDR3 extends over 13 amino acids. CDR3 bases: TGTGCCAGCAGTTACTCTGTTACAGATACGCAGTATTTT. This encodes CASSYSVTDTQYF.

The genes are TRBV11-2 and TRBJ2-7; 9 bases are a match to TRBD2. Trimming took 6 bases from V and 4 from J; bases not matched to a gene: 10. This CDR3 has 15 residues. CDR1 is SGHAT, CDR2 FQNNGV, per germline. CDR3 DNA sequence: TGTGCCAGCAGTCTGGGGAAAGCGGGAGGATACGAGCAGTACTTC. This sequence encodes CASSLGKAGGYEQYF.

The chain employs TRBV5-1 and TRBJ2-7; possibly TRBD1 for D (6 bases). V shed 2 bases and J shed 0 bases, with 12 bases lying between them. The CDR3 sequence is 15 residues long. From germline, CDR1 is SGHRS and CDR2 YFSETQ. The CDR3 nucleotides are TGCGCCAGCAGCTTAAAACAGGGAGCCTCCTACGAGCAGTACTTC. The encoded protein is CASSLKQGASYEQYF.

The V and J genes are TRBV11-3 and TRBJ1-4, with 7 bases aligning to TRBD1. The V gene end was trimmed by 2 bases and the J gene end by 1 base; junction bases not matched to a gene: 7. The V gene's germline CDR1 is SGHNT and CDR2 YENEEA. The CDR3 runs to 17 residues. CDR3 in amino acids: CASSLSPQGVTNEKLFF. DNA for the CDR3: TGTGCCAGCAGCTTATCCCCCCAGGGGGTAACTAATGAAAAACTGTTTTTT.

The J gene is TRBJ2-5, the V gene TRBV20-1; D call uncertain. The CDR3 sequence is 11 residues long. Germline V CDR1 and CDR2: DFQATT, SNEGSKA (reference sequence). V was shortened by 5 bases and J by 9 bases, with 13 bases between the two germline ends. DNA of the CDR3: TGCAGTGCTCTAGGGCCCATGGCCCAGTACTTC. Residues: CSALGPMAQYF.

V is TRBV15 and J is TRBJ2-3, with D hard to call. Trimming removed 2 bases from V and 4 bases from J, with 7 bases in between. Per germline, CDR1 LNHNV and CDR2 YYDKDF (reference sequence). CDR3 length: 13 amino acids. The CDR3 DNA reads TGTGCCACCAGCAGACTCAGACCAGATACGCAGTATTTT. This codes for CATSRLRPDTQYF.

The gene calls are TRBV28 and TRBJ2-7; the D is unclear. Per the germline V gene, CDR1 is MDHEN and CDR2 is SYDVKM. The V and J ends lost 2 bases and 3 bases respectively, with 5 bases between them. This CDR3 has 12 residues. CDR3 nucleotides: TGTGCCAGCAGTTTAATGGGCTACGAGCAGTACTTC. Amino acid sequence: CASSLMGYEQYF. Filled out from reference TRBV28 and TRBJ2-7, the complete variable domain reads DVKVTQSSRYLVKRTGEKVFLECVQDMDHENMFWYRQDPGLGLRLIYFSYDVKMKEKGDIPEGYSVSREKKERFSLILESASTNQTSMYLCASSLMGYEQYFGPGTRLTVT.

This clone is a singleton in its sample. The gene calls are TRBV19 and TRBJ2-1; D not certain. The CDR3 contains 16 residues. Germline V CDR1 and CDR2: LNHDA, SQIVND (reference sequence). V was cut by 1 base and J by 3 bases, with 13 bases left in between. The CDR3 DNA reads as TGTGCCAGTAGTATAGTCCTGCGATCAATCTACAATGAGCAGTTCTTC. Its protein product is CASSIVLRSIYNEQFF.

As concerns this clone: The identical CDR3 is also encoded by other nucleotide sequences in the sample. The chain recombines TRBV11-2 with TRBJ2-5; D not resolved. TRBJ2-7 explains the end of the DNA better; the J call may be wrong. The CDR3 spans 13 residues. Germline CDR1 SGHAT, CDR2 FQNNGV. CDR3 nucleotides: TGTGCCAGCAGCTTAGGTCTAGTCTACGAGCAGTACTTC. Translating gives CASSLGLVYEQYF.

DNA for the CDR3: TGTGCCAGCAGCTTAGCGGCAGCTAACTATGGCTACACCTTC. Protein sequence: CASSLAAANYGYTF. The V and J genes are TRBV7-3 and TRBJ1-2, with D uncertain. Germline V gene data show CDR1 as SGHTA and CDR2 as FQGTGA. Trimming shortened V by 2 bases and J by 0 bases, and 7 bases separated the two germline ends. This CDR3 has 14 residues.

V and J are TRBV5-1 and TRBJ2-7, with 7 nucleotides matching TRBD1. Germline V CDR1 and CDR2: SGHRS, YFSETQ. This CDR3 is built from 18 residues. The V and J ends lost 1 base and 4 bases, in that order; junction bases with no gene match: 17. CDR3 amino acids: CASSLFLGYGTEVYEQYF. The CDR3 coding sequence is TGCGCCAGCAGCTTGTTTTTGGGCTATGGGACAGAAGTTTACGAGCAGTACTTC. The full variable domain, completed using reference TRBV5-1 and TRBJ2-7, is KAGVTQTPRYLIKTRGQQVTLSCSPISGHRSVSWYQQTPGQGLQFLFEYFSETQRNKGNFPGRFSGRQFSNSRSEMNVSTLELGDSALYLCASSLFLGYGTEVYEQYFGPGTRLTVT.

The V and J genes are TRBV6-6 and TRBJ2-7, with 8 bases that match TRBD2. Germline CDR1 and CDR2: MNHNY and SVGAGI (reference sequence). V gave up 10 bases and J gave up 1 base; unmatched junction bases: 6. The CDR3 totals 13 residues. As DNA, the CDR3 is TGTGCCATAGCGGGATCCACGTCCTACGAGCAGTACTTC. Protein: CAIAGSTSYEQYF.

In the case of this clone: A junction boundary mismatches the germline segment, possibly from a read error. The gene calls are TRBV27 and TRBJ1-5, with 8 bases fitting TRBD1. The CDR3 loop spans 18 amino acids. Germline CDR1 reads MNHEY; CDR2 reads SMNVEV (reference sequence). CDR3 loop: CASSLLGKTGVSNQPQHF. The CDR3 nucleotides are TGTGCCAGCAGCTTATTGGGGAAGACAGGGGTTAGCAATCAGCCCCAGCATTTT.

The V and J genes are TRBV5-1 and TRBJ2-7; 9 bases match TRBD1. Per germline, CDR1 SGHRS and CDR2 YFSETQ. This CDR3 has 15 amino acids. V was pared by 4 bases and J by 7 bases, with 12 bases of the junction left unmatched. The CDR3 DNA reads TGCGCCAGCAGCAAGGGACAGGGAGCTGATAGGGAGCAGTACTTC. This sequence encodes CASSKGQGADREQYF.

J is TRBJ1-4 and V is TRBV5-6, with TRBD1 matching over 9 bases. This CDR3 is 16 amino acids long. In germline, CDR1 is SGHDT, CDR2 YYEEEE. J gave up 3 bases and V 3 bases, and 6 bases lay outside the gene matches. CDR3 residues: CASSSNRGLANEKLFF. The CDR3 DNA follows: TGTGCCAGCAGCTCGAACAGGGGGCTGGCTAATGAAAAACTGTTTTTT. Looking up the rest from reference TRBV5-6 and TRBJ1-4 gives the full variable domain: DAGVTQSPTHLIKTRGQQVTLRCSPKSGHDTVSWYQQALGQGPQFIFQYYEEEERQRGNFPDRFSGHQFPNYSSELNVNALLLGDSALYLCASSSNRGLANEKLFFGSGTQLSVL.

The chain is built from TRBV7-9 and TRBJ2-1; D uncertain. Germline V lookup: CDR1 SEHNR, CDR2 FQNEAQ (reference sequence). Trimming removed 1 base at V and 2 bases at J, with 12 bases between. CDR3 length equals 16 residues. CDR3 in amino acids: CASSLETSRAYNEQFF. The CDR3 coding sequence is TGTGCCAGCAGCTTAGAAACAAGTAGGGCCTACAATGAGCAGTTCTTC.

The rearrangement joins TRBV7-9 to TRBJ2-5; 9 bases match TRBD2. Unmatched junction bases numbered 7, after V lost 3 bases and J lost 5 bases. The germline V gene has CDR1 SEHNR and CDR2 FQNEAQ (reference sequence). CDR3 size: 15 residues. CDR3 sequence: CASSFSSGRLETQYF. In nucleotides, the CDR3 is TGTGCCAGCAGCTTCAGTAGCGGGAGATTGGAGACCCAGTACTTC.

CDR3 nucleotides: TGTGCCAGCAGCTGGGGGACTAGCGGGAGACTTGAATTCTTC. Residues: CASSWGTSGRLEFF. This rearrangement joins TRBV5-6 to TRBJ2-1, with 14 bases aligning to TRBD2. CDR3 length equals 14 residues. Germline CDR1 and CDR2: SGHDT and YYEEEE. Germline trimming cut 3 bases from V and 16 bases from J; bases unmatched to any gene: 9.

The V call is TRBV6-6, the J call TRBJ2-2; the match to TRBD1 covers 9 bases. Trimming cost V 5 bases and J 5 bases; bases outside gene matches: 6. CDR3 length: 15 amino acids. Per the germline V gene, CDR1 is MNHNY and CDR2 is SVGAGI (reference sequence). The CDR3 loop reads CASSHGTGKTGELFF. The CDR3 DNA follows: TGTGCCAGCAGTCATGGGACAGGGAAGACCGGGGAGCTGTTTTTT.

This chain links TRBV5-6 with TRBJ2-3; D is perhaps TRBD2 (6 bases). V was pared by 4 bases and J by 6 bases, with 18 bases between. CDR1 and CDR2 from the germline V gene are SGHDT and YYEEEE. This CDR3 comprises 15 residues. The DNA for the CDR3 is TGTGCCAGCAGCCGGCCGGGAGACCAAAGCGATACGCAGTATTTT. It codes for CASSRPGDQSDTQYF.